This T cell receptor beta chain originates from a study of human T cells and chemical hapten exposure. Unique molecular identifiers were attached to individual cDNA molecules during library preparation. Each CDR3 protein is one row after TCRdb ran MiXCR on the RACE reads. Among approximately 180,000 distinct CDR3 sequences listed, approximately 29% were seen once. Noted time point: pre-sensitization, week 0. Treatment: therapeutic diphenylcyclopropenone sensitization with weekly scalp DPC. The total RNA was obtained from whole blood that was not fractionated. Notes on this clonotype: Its specificity is unknown.

Study-wide findings and caveats: PT1 expanded TCR counts correlated positively with patch test score. No change in TCRs above 1 in 1000 frequency was produced by DPC sensitization.

This CDR3 is built from 14 residues. The junction had 7 bases not matched to a gene; V was cut back by 9 bases and J by 1 base. Per the germline V gene, CDR1 is SGHRS and CDR2 is YFSETQ. The rearrangement links TRBV5-1 to TRBJ1-2; 9 positions match TRBD1. The specimen comprised whole blood, sampled in connection with sensitization to the hapten diphenylcyclopropenone (DPC). This clonotype was obtained from a woman in her thirties with alopecia areata. Some clones in this sample may be carry-over from other donors' samples. The DNA for the CDR3 is TGCGCCACTACCGGACAGGGGTATAACTATGGCTACACCTTC. Protein sequence: CATTGQGYNYGYTF.